The 16 T cell receptor beta chains reported below all come from one sample, sequenced in a study of T cell responses to AZD1222 COVID-19 vaccine. Produced via immunoSEQ multiplex PCR; TCRdb's table is partial and in-frame only. The data contain roughly 100,000 clones, 85% to 90% of them singletons. The sequenced sample was peripheral blood, obtained on day 0 of AZD1222 vaccination. Receptors were obtained from an adult in good health.

DNA of the CDR3: TGCGCCAGCAGTGAGGGGACAGCCTACGAGCAGTACTTC. Translated, it gives CASSEGTAYEQYF. This chain connects TRBV10-1 to TRBJ2-7; 7 bases align to TRBD1. Losses at the gene ends were 2 bases for V and 2 bases for J; bases not matched to a gene: 0. CDR3 length: 13 amino acids. The germline gives CDR1 WNHNN, CDR2 SYGVQD (reference sequence).

This chain uses TRBV5-4 with TRBJ2-7; D might be TRBD2 (6 bases). The CDR3 sequence is 17 residues long. Germline loops: CDR1 SGHNT, CDR2 YYREEE (reference sequence). Deletions cut 0 bases from V and 4 bases from J, with 20 bases between. This CDR3 reads CASSLGRGAGPGYEQYF. The CDR3 bases are TGTGCCAGCAGCTTGGGGAGGGGAGCAGGGCCCGGGTACGAGCAGTACTTC.

This chain joins TRBV10-2 and TRBJ2-4, with 10 bases that match TRBD2. Germline V gene data show CDR1 as WSHSY and CDR2 as SAAADI. CDR3 length: 14 amino acids. V was clipped by 6 bases and J by 5 bases; unmatched bases: 4. Here the CDR3 reads CASRAGLAENIQYF. The CDR3 bases are TGCGCCAGCAGAGCCGGACTAGCGGAAAACATTCAGTACTTC.

The chain combines TRBV7-2 with TRBJ1-4, with a weak D call TRBD1 (5 bases). This CDR3 is built from 14 residues. Trimming took off 5 bases at V and 0 bases at J, with 7 bases between the two ends. Germline loops: CDR1 SGHTA, CDR2 FQGNSA. The CDR3 is CASSQGATNEKLFF. The CDR3 DNA reads as TGTGCCAGCAGCCAGGGAGCAACTAATGAAAAACTGTTTTTT.

The chain combines TRBV15 with TRBJ2-7; 7 bases are a match to TRBD1. With V trimmed by 3 bases and J by 2 bases, 4 bases remained unmatched. Germline lookup yields CDR1 LNHNV and CDR2 YYDKDF (reference sequence). The CDR3 spans 14 residues. The CDR3 coding sequence is TGTGCCACCAGCAGGAGGGACAGTGCCTACGAGCAGTACTTC. Residues: CATSRRDSAYEQYF.

The chain joins TRBV11-2 to TRBJ2-7; D not certain. Germline V lookup: CDR1 SGHAT, CDR2 FQNNGV. V lost 1 base to trimming and J lost 2 bases, with 18 bases between them. The CDR3 length is 17 residues. The CDR3 coding sequence is TGTGCCAGCAGCTTAGCGTTGCCCCTCCTCGGAGCCTACGAGCAGTACTTC. It codes for CASSLALPLLGAYEQYF.

J is TRBJ1-1 and V is TRBV7-3; D is unresolved. The germline V and J ends were trimmed by 1 base and 0 bases, with 3 bases remaining between them. The CDR3 sequence is 13 residues long. Per germline, CDR1 SGHTA and CDR2 FQGTGA. The CDR3: CASSLNVNTEAFF. The CDR3 DNA is TGTGCCAGCAGCTTAAACGTGAACACTGAAGCTTTCTTT.

The gene calls are TRBV27 and TRBJ2-7; TRBD2 matches at 8 bases. The V and J ends lost 5 bases and 6 bases, in that order; junction bases with no gene match: 18. Germline-derived CDR1 and CDR2 are MNHEY and SMNVEV (reference sequence). The CDR3 runs to 17 residues. CDR3 amino acids: CASSMARSGKYRGEQYF. CDR3 nucleotide sequence: TGTGCCAGCAGTATGGCACGTAGCGGGAAGTATAGGGGCGAGCAGTACTTC.

This chain uses TRBV29-1 with TRBJ2-1, with 12 positions matching TRBD2. The CDR3 contains 15 residues. Germline CDR1 reads SQVTM; CDR2 reads ANQGSEA. J lost 5 bases, V lost 5 bases, and 7 bases had no gene match. The CDR3 loop is CSVRSSGRGNNEQFF. CDR3 nucleotide sequence: TGCAGCGTTAGGTCTAGCGGGAGGGGGAACAATGAGCAGTTCTTC.

The rearrangement links TRBV5-4 to TRBJ2-1; 8 nucleotides agree with TRBD2. Trimming cost V 4 bases and J 8 bases; bases outside gene matches: 5. Germline CDR1 reads SGHNT; CDR2 reads YYREEE (reference sequence). The CDR3 is made up of 13 amino acids. CDR3 nucleotides: TGTGCCAGCAGCAATGCCGGGGGGGATGAGCAGTTCTTC. Translating gives CASSNAGGDEQFF.

This clone was detected once. The chain joins TRBV6-6 to TRBJ2-3; 8 bases fit TRBD2. The CDR3 is made up of 17 amino acids. J gave up 0 bases and V 5 bases, and 10 bases lay outside the gene matches. CDR1 is MNHNY and CDR2 is SVGAGI in the germline V gene (reference sequence). The CDR3 sequence: CASSPPAGGGSTDTQYF. In DNA, the CDR3 is TGTGCCAGCAGTCCACCCGCGGGGGGAGGGAGCACAGATACGCAGTATTTT.

On this clone itself: One end of the junction is discordant with germline, which a read error may explain. The chain joins TRBV7-7 to TRBJ2-5, with 7 bases fitting TRBD2. The CDR3 runs 16 residues. Germline V gives CDR1 SSHAT, CDR2 FNYEAQ (reference sequence). The CDR3 protein is CASSHGRGNPGETQYF. CDR3 coding DNA: TGTGCTAGCAGCCATGGGAGGGGTAACCCCGGGGAGACCCAGTACTTC.

The chain's CDR3 is CASSRGGFNTEAFF. In DNA form, the CDR3 reads TGTGCCAGCAGCAGGGGGGGCTTCAACACTGAAGCTTTCTTT. The chain employs TRBV7-9 and TRBJ1-1, with D maybe TRBD1 (6 bases). CDR1 is SEHNR, CDR2 FQNEAQ, per germline (reference sequence). CDR3 length equals 14 residues. The germline V and J ends were trimmed by 5 bases and 2 bases, with 12 bases remaining between them. The whole variable domain, remainder taken from reference TRBV7-9 and TRBJ1-1, is DTGVSQNPRHKITKRGQNVTFRCDPISEHNRLYWYRQTLGQGPEFLTYFQNEAQLEKSRLLSDRFSAERPKGSFSTLEIQRTEQGDSAMYLCASSRGGFNTEAFFGQGTRLTVV.

This clone has only one observation. V usage is TRBV6-6 and J usage is TRBJ1-2; 7 bases are a match to TRBD1. The CDR3 totals 15 residues. Germline trimming cut 2 bases from V and 0 bases from J; bases unmatched to any gene: 3. CDR1 and CDR2 (germline): MNHNY, SVGAGI (reference sequence). CDR3 residues: CASSYRQGANYGYTF. The CDR3 DNA reads as TGTGCCAGCAGTTACCGCCAGGGGGCTAACTATGGCTACACCTTC.

The chain recombines TRBV5-6 with TRBJ1-5; no firm D call. The CDR3 totals 15 residues. V was shortened by 4 bases and J by 0 bases, with 11 bases between the two germline ends. The germline gives CDR1 SGHDT, CDR2 YYEEEE. The CDR3 sequence is CASSLQQHSNQPQHF. DNA for the CDR3: TGTGCCAGCAGCCTACAGCAACATAGCAATCAGCCCCAGCATTTT.

The J gene is TRBJ1-2, the V gene TRBV28; D not certain. Trimming stripped 3 bases from V and 2 bases from J, with 7 bases between. The length of the CDR3 is 13 residues. CDR1 is MDHEN and CDR2 is SYDVKM in the germline V gene. The CDR3 nucleotides are TGTGCCAGCAGTTTCGCCAGAAACTATGGCTACACCTTC. It is translated as CASSFARNYGYTF.